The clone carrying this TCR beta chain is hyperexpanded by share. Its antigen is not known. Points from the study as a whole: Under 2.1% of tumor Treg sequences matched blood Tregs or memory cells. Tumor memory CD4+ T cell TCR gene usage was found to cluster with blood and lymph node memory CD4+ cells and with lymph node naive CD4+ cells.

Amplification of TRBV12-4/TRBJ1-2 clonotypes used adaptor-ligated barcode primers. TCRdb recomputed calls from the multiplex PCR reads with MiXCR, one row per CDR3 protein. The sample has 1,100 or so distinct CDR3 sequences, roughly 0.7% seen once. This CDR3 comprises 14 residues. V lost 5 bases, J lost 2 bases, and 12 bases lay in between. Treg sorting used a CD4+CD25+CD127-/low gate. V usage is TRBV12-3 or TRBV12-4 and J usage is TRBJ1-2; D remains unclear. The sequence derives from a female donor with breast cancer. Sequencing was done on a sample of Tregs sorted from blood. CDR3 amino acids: CASSLASGNYGYTF. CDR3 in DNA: TGTGCCAGCAGTCTGGCGTCCGGAAACTATGGCTACACCTTC.